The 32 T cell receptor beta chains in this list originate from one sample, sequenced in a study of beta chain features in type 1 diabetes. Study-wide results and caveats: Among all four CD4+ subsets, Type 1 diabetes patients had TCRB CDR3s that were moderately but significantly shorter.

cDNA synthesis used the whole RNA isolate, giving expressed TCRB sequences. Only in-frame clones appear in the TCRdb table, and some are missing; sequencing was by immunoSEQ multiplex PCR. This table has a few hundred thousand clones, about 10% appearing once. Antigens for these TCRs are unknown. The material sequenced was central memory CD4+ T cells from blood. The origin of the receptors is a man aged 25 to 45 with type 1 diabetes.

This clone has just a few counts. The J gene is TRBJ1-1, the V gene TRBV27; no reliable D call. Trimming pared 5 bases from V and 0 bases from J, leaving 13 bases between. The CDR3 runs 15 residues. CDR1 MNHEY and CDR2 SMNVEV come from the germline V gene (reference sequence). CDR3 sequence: CASSSYLRLNTEAFF. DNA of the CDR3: TGTGCCAGCAGTAGTTACCTCCGCCTGAACACTGAAGCTTTCTTT.

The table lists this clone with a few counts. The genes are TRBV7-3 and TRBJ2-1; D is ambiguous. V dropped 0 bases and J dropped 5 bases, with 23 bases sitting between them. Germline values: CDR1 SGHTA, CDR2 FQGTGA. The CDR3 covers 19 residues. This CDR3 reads CASSLTIVSTPVLHNEQFF. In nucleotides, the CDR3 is TGTGCCAGCAGCTTAACGATAGTCTCTACTCCAGTCCTTCACAATGAGCAGTTCTTC. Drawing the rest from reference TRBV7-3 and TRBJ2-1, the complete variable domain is GAGVSQTPSNKVTEKGKYVELRCDPISGHTALYWYRQSLGQGPEFLIYFQGTGAADDSGLPNDRFFAVRPEGSVSTLKIQRTERGDSAVYLCASSLTIVSTPVLHNEQFFGPGTRLTVL.

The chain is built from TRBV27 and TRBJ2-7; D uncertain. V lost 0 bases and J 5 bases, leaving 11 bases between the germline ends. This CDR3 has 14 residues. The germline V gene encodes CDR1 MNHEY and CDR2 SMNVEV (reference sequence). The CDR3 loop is CASSLSGYRHEQYF. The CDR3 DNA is TGTGCCAGCAGTTTATCGGGGTATCGCCACGAGCAGTACTTC.

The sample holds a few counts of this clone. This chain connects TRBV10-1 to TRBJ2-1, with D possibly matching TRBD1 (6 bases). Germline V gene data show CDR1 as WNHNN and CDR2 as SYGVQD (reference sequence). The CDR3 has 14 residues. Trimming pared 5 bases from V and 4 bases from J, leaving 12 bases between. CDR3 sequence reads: CASSQRQVYNEQFF. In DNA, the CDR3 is TGCGCCAGCAGTCAGAGACAGGTTTACAATGAGCAGTTCTTC.

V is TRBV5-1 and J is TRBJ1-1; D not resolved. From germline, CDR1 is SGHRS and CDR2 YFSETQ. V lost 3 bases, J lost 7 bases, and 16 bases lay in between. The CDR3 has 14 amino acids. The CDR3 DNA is TGCGCCAGCAGCTCTAGCCCCCAGGAATTTGAAGCTTTCTTT. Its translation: CASSSSPQEFEAFF.

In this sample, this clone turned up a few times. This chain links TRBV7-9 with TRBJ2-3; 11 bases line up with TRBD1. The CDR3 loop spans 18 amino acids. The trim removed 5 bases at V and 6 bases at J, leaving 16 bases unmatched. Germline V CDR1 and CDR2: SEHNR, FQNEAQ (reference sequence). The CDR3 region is CASSPSDRGLPGLDTQYF. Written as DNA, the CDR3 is TGTGCCAGCAGCCCCTCGGACAGGGGGCTTCCCGGGTTGGATACGCAGTATTTT.

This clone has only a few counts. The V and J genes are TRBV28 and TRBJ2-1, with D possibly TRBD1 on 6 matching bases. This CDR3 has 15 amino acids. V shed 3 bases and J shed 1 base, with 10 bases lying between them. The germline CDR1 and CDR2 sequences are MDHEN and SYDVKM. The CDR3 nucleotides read TGTGCCAGCAGTTTGCCCCAGGGGTCCTACAATGAGCAGTTCTTC. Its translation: CASSLPQGSYNEQFF. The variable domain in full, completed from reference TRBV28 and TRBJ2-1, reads DVKVTQSSRYLVKRTGEKVFLECVQDMDHENMFWYRQDPGLGLRLIYFSYDVKMKEKGDIPEGYSVSREKKERFSLILESASTNQTSMYLCASSLPQGSYNEQFFGPGTRLTVL.

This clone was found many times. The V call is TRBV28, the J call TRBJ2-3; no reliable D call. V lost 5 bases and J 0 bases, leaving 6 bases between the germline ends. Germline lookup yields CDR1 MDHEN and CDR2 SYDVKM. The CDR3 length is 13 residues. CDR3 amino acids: CASSPDSTDTQYF. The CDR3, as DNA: TGTGCCAGCAGTCCCGACAGCACAGATACGCAGTATTTT.

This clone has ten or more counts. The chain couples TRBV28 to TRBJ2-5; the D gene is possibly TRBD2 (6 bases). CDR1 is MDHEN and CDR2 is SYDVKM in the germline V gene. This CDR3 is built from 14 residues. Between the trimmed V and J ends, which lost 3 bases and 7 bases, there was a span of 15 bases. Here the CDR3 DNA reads TGTGCCAGCAGTTTGGCGGGACCTACCACGACCCAGTACTTC. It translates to CASSLAGPTTTQYF.

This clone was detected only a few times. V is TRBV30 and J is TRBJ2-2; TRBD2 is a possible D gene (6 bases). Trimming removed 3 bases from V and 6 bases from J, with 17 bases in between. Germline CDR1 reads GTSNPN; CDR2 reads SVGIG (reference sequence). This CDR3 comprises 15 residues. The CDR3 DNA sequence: TGTGCCTGGAGGGGGCGGGGAGTGGTGTCCGGGGAGCTGTTTTTT. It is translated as CAWRGRGVVSGELFF.

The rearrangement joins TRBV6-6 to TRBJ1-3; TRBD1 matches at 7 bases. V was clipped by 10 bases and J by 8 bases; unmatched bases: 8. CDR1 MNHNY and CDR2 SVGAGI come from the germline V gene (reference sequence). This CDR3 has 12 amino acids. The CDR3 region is CATSEGAYTIYF. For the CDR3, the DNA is TGTGCCACCTCCGAGGGGGCCTACACCATATATTTT.

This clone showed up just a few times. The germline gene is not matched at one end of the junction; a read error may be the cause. The DNA for the CDR3 is TGCGCCAGCAGCCAAGATTCCGGGACAGGAAACACCATATATTTT. Its translation: CASSQDSGTGNTIYF. The chain combines TRBV7-2 with TRBJ1-3; D may be TRBD1 (6 bases). CDR1 is SGHTA, CDR2 FQGNSA, per germline. The CDR3 totals 15 residues.

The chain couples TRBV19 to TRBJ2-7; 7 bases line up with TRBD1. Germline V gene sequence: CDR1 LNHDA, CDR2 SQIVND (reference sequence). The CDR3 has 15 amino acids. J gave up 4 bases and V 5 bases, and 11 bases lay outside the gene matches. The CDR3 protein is CASSASLGQIYEQYF. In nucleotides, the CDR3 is TGTGCCAGTAGTGCCTCCTTGGGACAGATATACGAGCAGTACTTC.

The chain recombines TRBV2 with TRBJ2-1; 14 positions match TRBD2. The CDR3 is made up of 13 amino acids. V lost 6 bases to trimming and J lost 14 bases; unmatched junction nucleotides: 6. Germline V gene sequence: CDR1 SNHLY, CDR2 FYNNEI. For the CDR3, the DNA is TGTGCCAGCAGAGGGACTAGCGGGAGTACGGAGTTCTTC. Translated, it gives CASRGTSGSTEFF.

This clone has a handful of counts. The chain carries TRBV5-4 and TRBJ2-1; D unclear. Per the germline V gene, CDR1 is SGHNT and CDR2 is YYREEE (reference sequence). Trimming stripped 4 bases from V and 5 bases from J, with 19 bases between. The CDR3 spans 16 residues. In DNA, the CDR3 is TGTGCCAGCAGCCTCTTCATAGGTGCGACAAACAATGAGCAGTTCTTC. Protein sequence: CASSLFIGATNNEQFF. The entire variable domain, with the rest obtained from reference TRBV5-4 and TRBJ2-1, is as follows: ETGVTQSPTHLIKTRGQQVTLRCSSQSGHNTVSWYQQALGQGPQFIFQYYREEENGRGNFPPRFSGLQFPNYSSELNVNALELDDSALYLCASSLFIGATNNEQFFGPGTRLTVL.

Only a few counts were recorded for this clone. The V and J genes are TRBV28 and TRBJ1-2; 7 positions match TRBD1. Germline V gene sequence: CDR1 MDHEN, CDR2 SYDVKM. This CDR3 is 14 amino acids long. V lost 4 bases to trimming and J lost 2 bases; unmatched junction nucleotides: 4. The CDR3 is CASSSADRNYGYTF. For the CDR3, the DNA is TGTGCCAGCAGTTCCGCGGACAGGAACTATGGCTACACCTTC.

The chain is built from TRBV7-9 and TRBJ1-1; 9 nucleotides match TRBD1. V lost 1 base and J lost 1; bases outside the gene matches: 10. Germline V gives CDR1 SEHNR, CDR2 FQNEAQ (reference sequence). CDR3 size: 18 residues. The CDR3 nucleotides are TGTGCCAGCAGCTTAGGGCTAGGGACAGGGAGATCGAACACTGAAGCTTTCTTT. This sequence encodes CASSLGLGTGRSNTEAFF.

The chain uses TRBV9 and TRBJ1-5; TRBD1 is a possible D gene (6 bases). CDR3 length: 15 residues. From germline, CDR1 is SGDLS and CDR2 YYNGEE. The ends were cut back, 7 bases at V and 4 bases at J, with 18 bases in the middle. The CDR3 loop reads CASGRTAHPNQPQHF. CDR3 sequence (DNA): TGTGCCAGCGGGAGGACAGCCCACCCTAATCAGCCCCAGCATTTT.

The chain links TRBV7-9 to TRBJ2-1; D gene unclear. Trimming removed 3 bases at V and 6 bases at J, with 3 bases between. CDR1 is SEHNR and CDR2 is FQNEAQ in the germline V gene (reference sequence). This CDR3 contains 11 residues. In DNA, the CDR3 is TGTGCCAGCAGCTTCAGCAATGAGCAGTTCTTC. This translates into CASSFSNEQFF.

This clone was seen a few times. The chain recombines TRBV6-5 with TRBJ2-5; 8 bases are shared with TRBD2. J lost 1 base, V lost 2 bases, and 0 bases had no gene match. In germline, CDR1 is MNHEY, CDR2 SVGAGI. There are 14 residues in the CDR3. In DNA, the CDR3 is TGTGCCAGCAGTTACCGGGGGGGCCAAGAGACCCAGTACTTC. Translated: CASSYRGGQETQYF.

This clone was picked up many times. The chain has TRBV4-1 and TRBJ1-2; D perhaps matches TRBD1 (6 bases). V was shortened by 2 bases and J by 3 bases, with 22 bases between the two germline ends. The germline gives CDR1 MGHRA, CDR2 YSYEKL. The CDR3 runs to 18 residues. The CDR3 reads CASSQIIPRQGMDYGYTF. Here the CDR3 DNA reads TGCGCCAGCAGCCAAATTATTCCAAGGCAGGGGATGGACTATGGCTACACCTTC.

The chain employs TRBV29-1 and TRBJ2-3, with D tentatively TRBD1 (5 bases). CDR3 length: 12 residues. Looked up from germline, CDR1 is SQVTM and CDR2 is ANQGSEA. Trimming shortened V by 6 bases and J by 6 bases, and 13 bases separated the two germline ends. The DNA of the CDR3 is TGCAGCGTGGAACAGGCGTTCGATACGCAGTATTTT. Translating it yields CSVEQAFDTQYF.

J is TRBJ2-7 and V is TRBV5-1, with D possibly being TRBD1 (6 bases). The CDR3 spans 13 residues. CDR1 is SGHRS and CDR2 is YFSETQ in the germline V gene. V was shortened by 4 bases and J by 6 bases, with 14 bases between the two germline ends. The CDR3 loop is CASSLRTVSEQYF. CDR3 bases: TGCGCCAGCAGCCTAAGGACAGTTAGCGAGCAGTACTTC. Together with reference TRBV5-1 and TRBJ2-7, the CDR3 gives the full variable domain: KAGVTQTPRYLIKTRGQQVTLSCSPISGHRSVSWYQQTPGQGLQFLFEYFSETQRNKGNFPGRFSGRQFSNSRSEMNVSTLELGDSALYLCASSLRTVSEQYFGPGTRLTVT.

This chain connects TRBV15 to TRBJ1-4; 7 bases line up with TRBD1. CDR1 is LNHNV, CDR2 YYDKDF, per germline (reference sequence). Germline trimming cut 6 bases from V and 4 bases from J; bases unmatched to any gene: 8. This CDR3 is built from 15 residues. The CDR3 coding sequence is TGTGCCACCAGATTTGGACAGGAGTATAATGAAAAACTGTTTTTT. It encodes CATRFGQEYNEKLFF.

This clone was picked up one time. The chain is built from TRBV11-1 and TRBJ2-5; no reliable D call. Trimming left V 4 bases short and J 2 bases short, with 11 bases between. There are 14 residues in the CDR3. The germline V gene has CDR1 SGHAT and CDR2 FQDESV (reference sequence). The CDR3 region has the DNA TGTGCCAGCAGCTCCCCCCTTGGGCAAGAGACCCAGTACTTC. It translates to CASSSPLGQETQYF.

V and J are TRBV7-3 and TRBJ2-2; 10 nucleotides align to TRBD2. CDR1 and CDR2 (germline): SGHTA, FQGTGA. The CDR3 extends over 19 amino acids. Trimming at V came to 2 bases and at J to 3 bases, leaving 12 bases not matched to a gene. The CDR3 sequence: CASSLRAAGGPVDTGELFF. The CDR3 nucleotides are TGTGCCAGCAGCTTACGGGCAGCGGGAGGGCCTGTAGACACCGGGGAGCTGTTTTTT.

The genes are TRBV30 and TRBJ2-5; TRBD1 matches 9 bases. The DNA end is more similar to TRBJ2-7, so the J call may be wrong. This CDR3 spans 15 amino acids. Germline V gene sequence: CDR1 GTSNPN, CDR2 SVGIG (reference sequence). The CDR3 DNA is TGTGCCTGGAGTGGAACCGGGACAGGGATCTACGAGCAGTACTTC. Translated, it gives CAWSGTGTGIYEQYF.

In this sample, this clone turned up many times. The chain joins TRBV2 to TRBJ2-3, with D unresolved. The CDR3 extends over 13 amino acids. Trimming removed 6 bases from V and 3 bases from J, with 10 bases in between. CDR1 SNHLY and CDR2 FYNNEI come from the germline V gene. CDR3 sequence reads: CASRKIVTDTQYF. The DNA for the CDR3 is TGTGCCAGCAGGAAAATAGTGACAGATACGCAGTATTTT.

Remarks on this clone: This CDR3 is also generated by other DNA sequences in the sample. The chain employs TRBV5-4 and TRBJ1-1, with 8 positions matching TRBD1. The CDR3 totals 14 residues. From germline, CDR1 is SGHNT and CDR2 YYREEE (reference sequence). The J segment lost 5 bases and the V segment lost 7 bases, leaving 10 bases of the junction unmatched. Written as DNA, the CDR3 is TGTGCCAGCGGACGGCAACAGGGGGTGACTGAAGCTTTCTTT. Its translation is CASGRQQGVTEAFF.

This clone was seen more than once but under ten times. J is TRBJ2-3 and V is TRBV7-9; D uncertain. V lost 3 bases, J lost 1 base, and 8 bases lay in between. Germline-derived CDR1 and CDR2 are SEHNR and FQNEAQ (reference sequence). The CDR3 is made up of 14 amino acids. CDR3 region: CASSFEWGTDTQYF. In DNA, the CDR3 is TGTGCCAGCAGCTTCGAGTGGGGCACAGATACGCAGTATTTT.

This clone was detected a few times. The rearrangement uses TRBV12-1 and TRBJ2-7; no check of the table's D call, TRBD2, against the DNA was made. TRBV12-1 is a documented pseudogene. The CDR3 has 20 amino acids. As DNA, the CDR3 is TGTGCCAGCAGCATTCGGAGACCGGGACTAGCGGGAGGGTATTCCTACGAGCAGTACTTC. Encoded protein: CASSIRRPGLAGGYSYEQYF.

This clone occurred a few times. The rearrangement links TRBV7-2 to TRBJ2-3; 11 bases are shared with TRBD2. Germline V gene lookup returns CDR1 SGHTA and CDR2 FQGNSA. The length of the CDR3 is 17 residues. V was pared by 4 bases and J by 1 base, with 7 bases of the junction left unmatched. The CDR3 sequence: CASSWGSTSGGTDTQYF. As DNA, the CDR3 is TGTGCCAGCAGCTGGGGGTCGACTAGCGGGGGCACAGATACGCAGTATTTT.